The TCR beta chain under discussion was sequenced for a study of beta chain features in type 1 diabetes. Study-wide results and limits: All four CD4+ subsets from Type 1 diabetes patients carried moderately but significantly shorter TCRB CDR3s.

The sequenced template was cDNA made from the entire isolated RNA. The method was immunoSEQ multiplex PCR; TCRdb's version includes in-frame clones alone and lacks a portion of them. The sample gives a few hundred thousand clones, roughly 15% of which show up once; less than 0.02% is in the top ten. This clone showed up just a few times. The antigen remains unidentified. Germline CDR1 reads KGHSH; CDR2 reads LQKENI. CDR3 length equals 14 residues. The ends were cut back, 1 base at V and 1 base at J, with 7 bases in the middle. The rearrangement joins TRBV18 to TRBJ1-1; D unclear. This receptor was taken from a man younger than 30 with type 1 diabetes. Sequenced material: naive CD4+ T cells from blood. The CDR3 DNA reads as TGTGCCAGCTCACCACAGAGAGGGAACACTGAAGCTTTCTTT. Translating it yields CASSPQRGNTEAFF. Filled out from reference TRBV18 and TRBJ1-1, the complete variable domain reads NAGVMQNPRHLVRRRGQEARLRCSPMKGHSHVYWYRQLPEEGLKFMVYLQKENIIDESGMPKERFSAEFPKEGPSILRIQQVVRGDSAAYFCASSPQRGNTEAFFGQGTRLTVV.